This entry lists 10 T cell receptor beta chains sequenced from one sample in a study of blood T cell repertoires in COVID-19. Sequenced by immunoSEQ multiplex PCR; TCRdb stores in-frame clones only, minus some. The sample consists of roughly 76,000 clones, 75% to 85% of them appearing once. Source material: peripheral blood. These receptor sequences come from a human donor in a cohort sampled during active COVID-19.

The CDR3 DNA follows: TGTGCCAGCAGCTTGGTAGCTTATAGCAATCAGCCCCAGCATTTT. Its protein is CASSLVAYSNQPQHF. V gene TRBV5-5 combines with J gene TRBJ1-5; D unclear. V lost 0 bases and J 0 bases, leaving 7 bases between the germline ends. CDR1 is SGHKS and CDR2 is YYEKEE in the germline V gene (reference sequence). CDR3 size: 15 residues.

The chain combines TRBV29-1 with TRBJ1-2, with 9 bases identical to TRBD1. Germline lookup yields CDR1 SQVTM and CDR2 ANQGSEA. This CDR3 is 13 amino acids long. V was pared by 6 bases and J by 7 bases, with 9 bases of the junction left unmatched. Written as DNA, the CDR3 is TGCAGCGTGGAAAGGACAGGGGCAGGTGGCTACACCTTC. This encodes CSVERTGAGGYTF.

The chain joins TRBV9 to TRBJ1-5; D remains unclear. CDR3 size: 13 residues. Germline CDR1 reads SGDLS; CDR2 reads YYNGEE. With 1 base removed from V and 4 bases from J, the gap between germline ends came to 6 bases. The DNA of the CDR3 is TGTGCCAGCAGCGTATCCACTAATCAGCCCCAGCATTTT. As protein: CASSVSTNQPQHF. The full variable domain, with the rest looked up from reference TRBV9 and TRBJ1-5, is DSGVTQTPKHLITATGQRVTLRCSPRSGDLSVYWYQQSLDQGLQFLIQYYNGEERAKGNILERFSAQQFPDLHSELNLSSLELGDSALYFCASSVSTNQPQHFGDGTRLSIL.

The table lists this clone with a count of one. The chain recombines TRBV11-1 with TRBJ1-2; tentatively, D is TRBD1 (5 bases). The CDR3 length is 14 residues. Trimming pared 2 bases from V and 2 bases from J, leaving 9 bases between. The germline gives CDR1 SGHAT, CDR2 FQDESV (reference sequence). CDR3: CASSLTGANYGYTF. Written as DNA, the CDR3 is TGTGCCAGCAGCTTAACAGGAGCAAACTATGGCTACACCTTC.

This chain joins TRBV19 and TRBJ1-1; D gene unclear. Germline-derived CDR1 and CDR2 are LNHDA and SQIVND (reference sequence). Between the trimmed V and J ends, which lost 4 bases and 4 bases, there was a span of 16 bases. This CDR3 region has 15 residues. The CDR3 here is CASSNPRSEGTEAFF. CDR3 nucleotide sequence: TGTGCCAGTAGTAATCCGCGGTCTGAGGGCACTGAAGCTTTCTTT.

V usage is TRBV30 and J usage is TRBJ1-5, with TRBD1 matching over 7 bases. The CDR3 is 13 amino acids. Germline V CDR1 and CDR2: GTSNPN, SVGIG (reference sequence). Trimming took 1 base from V and 5 from J; bases not matched to a gene: 2. CDR3 DNA: TGTGCCTGGAGTGGGCAGGGGGATCAGCCCCAGCATTTT. It translates to CAWSGQGDQPQHF.

The genes are TRBV4-1 and TRBJ2-3; tentatively, D is TRBD2 (5 bases). Trimming took 1 base from V and 4 from J, leaving 9 bases between them. Germline assignment: CDR1 MGHRA and CDR2 YSYEKL. There are 14 residues in the CDR3. The CDR3 DNA follows: TGCGCCAGCAGCCAAGGCCACGGGGCAGATACGCAGTATTTT. Its translation is CASSQGHGADTQYF.

The chain employs TRBV14 and TRBJ2-7; 7 bases map to TRBD1. Germline V gives CDR1 SGHDN, CDR2 FVKESK. V dropped 2 bases and J dropped 5; count of bases not matched to a gene: 12. This CDR3 is 16 amino acids long. CDR3 amino acids: CASSQIRDRSINEQYF. CDR3 coding DNA: TGTGCCAGCAGCCAAATCCGGGACAGATCAATCAACGAGCAGTACTTC. The complete variable domain, with remaining parts taken from reference TRBV14 and TRBJ2-7, reads EAGVTQFPSHSVIEKGQTVTLRCDPISGHDNLYWYRRVMGKEIKFLLHFVKESKQDESGMPNNRFLAERTGGTYSTLKVQPAELEDSGVYFCASSQIRDRSINEQYFGPGTRLTVT.

The chain has TRBV21-1 and TRBJ2-1; the D call of TRBD1 is as the table states it, not checked on the DNA. TRBV21-1 constitutes a pseudogene. The CDR3 covers 18 residues. CDR3 coding DNA: TGTGCCAGCAGCAAAAAGCAGGGGATTACGACAGGCTACAATGAGCAGTTCTTC. The encoded protein is CASSKKQGITTGYNEQFF.

J is TRBJ2-1 and V is TRBV2, with a weak D call TRBD1 (6 bases). From germline, CDR1 is SNHLY and CDR2 FYNNEI. Trimming took 5 bases from V and 10 from J, leaving 12 bases between them. The CDR3 runs to 12 residues. The CDR3 loop is CASSPGTREQFF. CDR3 bases: TGTGCCAGCAGTCCCGGGACAAGAGAGCAGTTCTTC.